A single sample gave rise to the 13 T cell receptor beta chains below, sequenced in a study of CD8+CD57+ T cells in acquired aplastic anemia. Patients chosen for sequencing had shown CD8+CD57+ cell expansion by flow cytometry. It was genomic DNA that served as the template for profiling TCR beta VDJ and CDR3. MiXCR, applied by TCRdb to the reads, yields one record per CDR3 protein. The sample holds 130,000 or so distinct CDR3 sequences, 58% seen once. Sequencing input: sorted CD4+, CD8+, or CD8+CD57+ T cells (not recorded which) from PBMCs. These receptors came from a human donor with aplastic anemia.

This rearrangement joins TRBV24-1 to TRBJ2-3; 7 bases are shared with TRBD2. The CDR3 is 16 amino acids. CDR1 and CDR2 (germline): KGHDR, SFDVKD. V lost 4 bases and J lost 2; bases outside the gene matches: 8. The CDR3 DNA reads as TGTGCCACCAGTGACGGAAAAGGGACTACCACAGATACGCAGTATTTT. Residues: CATSDGKGTTTDTQYF.

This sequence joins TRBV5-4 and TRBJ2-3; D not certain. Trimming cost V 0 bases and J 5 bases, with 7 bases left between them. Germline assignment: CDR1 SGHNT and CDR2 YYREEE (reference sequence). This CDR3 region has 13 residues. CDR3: CASSLGHKDTQYF. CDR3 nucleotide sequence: TGTGCCAGCAGCTTGGGCCACAAAGATACGCAGTATTTT.

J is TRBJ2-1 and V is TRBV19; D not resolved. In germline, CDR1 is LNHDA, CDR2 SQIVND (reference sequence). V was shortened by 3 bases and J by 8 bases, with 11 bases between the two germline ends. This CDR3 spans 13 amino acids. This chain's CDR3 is CASSIRGSDEQFF. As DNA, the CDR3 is TGTGCCAGTAGTATTCGAGGTTCAGATGAGCAGTTCTTC. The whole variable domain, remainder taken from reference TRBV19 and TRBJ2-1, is DGGITQSPKYLFRKEGQNVTLSCEQNLNHDAMYWYRQDPGQGLRLIYYSQIVNDFQKGDIAEGYSVSREKKESFPLTVTSAQKNPTAFYLCASSIRGSDEQFFGPGTRLTVL.

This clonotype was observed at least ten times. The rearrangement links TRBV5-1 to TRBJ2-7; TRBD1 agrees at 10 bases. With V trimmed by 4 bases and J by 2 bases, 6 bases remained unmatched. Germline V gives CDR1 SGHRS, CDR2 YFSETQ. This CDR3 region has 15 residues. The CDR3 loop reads CASSPRQGATYEQYF. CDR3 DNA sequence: TGCGCCAGCAGCCCCCGACAGGGGGCAACCTACGAGCAGTACTTC.

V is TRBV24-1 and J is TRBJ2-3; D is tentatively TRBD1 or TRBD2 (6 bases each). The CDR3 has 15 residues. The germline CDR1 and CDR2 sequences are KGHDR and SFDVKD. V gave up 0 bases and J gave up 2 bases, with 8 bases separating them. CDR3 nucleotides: TGTGCCACCAGTGATTTGCGGGGGCCCACAGATACGCAGTATTTT. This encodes CATSDLRGPTDTQYF.

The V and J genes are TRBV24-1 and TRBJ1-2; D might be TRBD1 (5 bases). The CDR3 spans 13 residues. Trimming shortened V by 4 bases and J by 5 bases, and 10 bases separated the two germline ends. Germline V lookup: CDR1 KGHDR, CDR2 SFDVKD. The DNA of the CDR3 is TGTGCCACCAGTGAAGGGGAAGAGTATGGCTACACCTTC. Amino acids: CATSEGEEYGYTF.

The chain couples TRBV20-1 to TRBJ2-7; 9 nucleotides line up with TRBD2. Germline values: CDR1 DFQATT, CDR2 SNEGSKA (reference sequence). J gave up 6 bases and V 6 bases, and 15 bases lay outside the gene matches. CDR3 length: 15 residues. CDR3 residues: CSAPPSASGIAEQYF. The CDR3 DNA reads TGCAGTGCCCCCCCCTCAGCTAGCGGGATTGCCGAGCAGTACTTC.

This chain's CDR3 is CSASGPVGFGETQYF. The DNA for the CDR3 is TGCAGTGCTAGTGGCCCCGTCGGGTTCGGCGAGACCCAGTACTTC. This sequence joins TRBV20-1 and TRBJ2-5; D is ambiguous. CDR3 length equals 15 residues. Germline CDR1 DFQATT, CDR2 SNEGSKA (reference sequence). V was cut by 3 bases and J by 5 bases, with 19 bases left in between.

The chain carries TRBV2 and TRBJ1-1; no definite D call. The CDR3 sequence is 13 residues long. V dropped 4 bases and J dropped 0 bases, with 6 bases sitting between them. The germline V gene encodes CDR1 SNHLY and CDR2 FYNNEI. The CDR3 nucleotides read TGTGCCAGCAGTGCCGGCATGAACACTGAAGCTTTCTTT. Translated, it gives CASSAGMNTEAFF.

Written as DNA, the CDR3 is TGTGCCAGCAGTAACGGGCAGGGAGGTTCTGCTAATGAAAAACTGTTTTTT. Its translation: CASSNGQGGSANEKLFF. The chain joins TRBV9 to TRBJ1-4, with D maybe TRBD1 (5 bases). V lost 5 bases and J 3 bases, leaving 20 bases between the germline ends. Germline loops: CDR1 SGDLS, CDR2 YYNGEE. The CDR3 length is 17 residues.

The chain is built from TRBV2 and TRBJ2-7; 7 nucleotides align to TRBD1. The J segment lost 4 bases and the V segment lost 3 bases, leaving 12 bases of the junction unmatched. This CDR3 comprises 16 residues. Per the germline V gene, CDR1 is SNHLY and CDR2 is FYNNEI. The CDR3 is CASSEVDRDLGYEQYF. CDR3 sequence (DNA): TGTGCCAGCAGTGAGGTTGACAGGGACCTGGGATACGAGCAGTACTTC.

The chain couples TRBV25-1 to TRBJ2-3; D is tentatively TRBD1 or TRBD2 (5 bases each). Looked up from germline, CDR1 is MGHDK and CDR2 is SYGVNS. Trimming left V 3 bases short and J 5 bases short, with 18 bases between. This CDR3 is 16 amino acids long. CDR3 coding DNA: TGTGCCAGCAGTGACCCTAGAGGGGTTCGTGTAGATACGCAGTATTTT. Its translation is CASSDPRGVRVDTQYF.

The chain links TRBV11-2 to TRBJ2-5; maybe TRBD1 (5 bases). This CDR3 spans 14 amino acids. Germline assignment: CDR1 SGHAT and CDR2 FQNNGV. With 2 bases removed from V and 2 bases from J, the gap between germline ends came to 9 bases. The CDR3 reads CASSLRPGQETQYF. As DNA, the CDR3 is TGTGCCAGCAGCTTAAGGCCAGGGCAAGAGACCCAGTACTTC. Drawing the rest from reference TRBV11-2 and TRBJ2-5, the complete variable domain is EAGVAQSPRYKIIEKRQSVAFWCNPISGHATLYWYQQILGQGPKLLIQFQNNGVVDDSQLPKDRFSAERLKGVDSTLKIQPAKLEDSAVYLCASSLRPGQETQYFGPGTRLLVL.